One T cell receptor beta chain is described in this entry. This sample is drawn from a study of control samples from healthy donors and cancer patients. Trimming took 5 bases from V and 8 from J, leaving 12 bases between them. The germline V gene has CDR1 SEHNR and CDR2 FQNEAQ (reference sequence). This CDR3 spans 12 amino acids. Generated by immunoSEQ multiplex PCR, the TCRdb table keeps only in-frame clones and is missing some. The sample has tens of thousands of clones, 86% seen once. Specimen: blood. This sequence was found in a woman aged 50 to 65 in good health. The rearrangement uses TRBV7-9 and TRBJ1-2; D not certain. The CDR3: CASSLKQSGYTF. Written as DNA, the CDR3 is TGTGCCAGCAGCCTCAAACAATCAGGCTACACCTTC.